Detailed here is one TCR beta chain. This entry comes from a study of OX40 agonist ivuxolimab in advanced cancers. Germline values: CDR1 SNHLY, CDR2 FYNNEI. The V end was cut by 6 bases, the J end by 2 bases, with 10 bases between. CDR3 length: 14 amino acids. Here immunoSEQ multiplex PCR was the method, and the copy in TCRdb shows in-frame clones only, minus some. The table shows 52,000 or so clones, with roughly 85% occurring only once. The chain couples TRBV2 to TRBJ2-2, with D possibly being TRBD1 or TRBD2 (6 bases each). The receptor was derived from an adult with an advanced solid tumor such as melanoma, head and neck, liver or kidney cancer. The sample in question was CD4+ or CD8+ T cells sorted from blood, obtained in a trial of the OX40 agonist ivuxolimab. The CDR3: CASRRDKNTGELFF. For the CDR3, the DNA is TGTGCCAGCAGGCGGGACAAAAACACCGGGGAGCTGTTTTTT.